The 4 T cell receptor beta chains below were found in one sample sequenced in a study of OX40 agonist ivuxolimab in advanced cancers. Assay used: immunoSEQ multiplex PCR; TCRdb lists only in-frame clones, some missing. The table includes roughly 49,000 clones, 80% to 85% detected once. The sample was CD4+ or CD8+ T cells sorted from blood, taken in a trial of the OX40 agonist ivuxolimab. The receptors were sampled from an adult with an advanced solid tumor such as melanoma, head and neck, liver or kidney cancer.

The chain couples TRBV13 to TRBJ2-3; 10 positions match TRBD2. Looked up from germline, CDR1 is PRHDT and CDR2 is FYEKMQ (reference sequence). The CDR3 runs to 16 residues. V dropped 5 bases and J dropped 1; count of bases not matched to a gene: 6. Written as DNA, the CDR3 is TGTGCCAGCAGCCCCGCCGGGACTAGCGGCACAGATACGCAGTATTTT. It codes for CASSPAGTSGTDTQYF.

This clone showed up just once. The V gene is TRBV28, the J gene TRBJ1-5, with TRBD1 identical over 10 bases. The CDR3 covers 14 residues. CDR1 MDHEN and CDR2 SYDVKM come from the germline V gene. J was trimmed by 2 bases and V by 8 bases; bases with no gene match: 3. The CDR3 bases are TGTGCCAGCGGGGACAGGGGTGGCAATCAGCCCCAGCATTTT. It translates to CASGDRGGNQPQHF.

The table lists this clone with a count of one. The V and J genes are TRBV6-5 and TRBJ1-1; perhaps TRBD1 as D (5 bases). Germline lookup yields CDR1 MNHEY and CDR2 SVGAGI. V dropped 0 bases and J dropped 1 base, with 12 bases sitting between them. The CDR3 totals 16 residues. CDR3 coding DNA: TGTGCCAGCAGTTACTCGCGCCTGACAGAGAACACTGAAGCTTTCTTT. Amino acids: CASSYSRLTENTEAFF.

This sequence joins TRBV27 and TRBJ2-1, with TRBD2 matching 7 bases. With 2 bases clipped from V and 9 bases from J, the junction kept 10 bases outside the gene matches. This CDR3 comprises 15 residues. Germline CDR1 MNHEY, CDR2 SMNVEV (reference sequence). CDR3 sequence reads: CASSLRDYAELEQFF. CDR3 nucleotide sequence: TGTGCCAGCAGTTTACGGGACTACGCGGAGCTTGAGCAGTTCTTC.